This TCR beta chain was captured in a study of tumor-infiltrating lymphocytes in primary liver carcinoma. Broader study findings: Presence in all five tumor regions was observed for only about 7.5-24% of top clones.

The germline V gene encodes CDR1 SGHNT and CDR2 YYREEE (reference sequence). CDR3 length: 14 amino acids. Trimming removed 5 bases from V and 7 bases from J, with 18 bases in between. Unsorted bulk tissue (roughly 20-31 mg) underwent RNA and DNA co-extraction. On this clonotype: What it recognizes is unknown.

Constant-region priming of 500 ng total RNA yielded TCR beta cDNA. Generation of the TCR beta libraries relied on three nested multiplex PCR rounds using slightly modified ARM-PCR. Two initial PCR rounds of about 11 cycles each paired TRBV1-TRBV30 forward primers with a C-beta reverse primer. TCRdb reprocessed the multiplex PCR reads via MiXCR and lists one record per CDR3 protein. The sample holds 100,000 to 150,000 distinct CDR3 sequences, about 68% seen once. This clonotype originated in a woman aged 60-75 years with primary liver carcinoma and hepatitis B virus infection. Sequenced material: liver tumor tissue from sampling region 1. Specified subset: tumor region T1, superior pole. The chain employs TRBV5-4 and TRBJ1-1; maybe TRBD1 (5 bases). CDR3 nucleotide sequence: TGTGCCAGCAGGGGAGAGGCAGGGATCATTGAAGCTTTCTTT. Protein sequence: CASRGEAGIIEAFF.